These 19 T cell receptor beta chains were all obtained from the same sample, sequenced in a study of type 1 regulatory T cells. MiXCR, run by TCRdb on the reads, gives a single entry per CDR3 protein. The sample includes some 60,000 distinct CDR3 sequences, roughly two thirds seen only once; the top ten take 1.5% to 2%. No antigen is known for these receptors. Sequenced input: cultured non-Tr1 T cells, either the whole culture or a sorted T cell fraction (not recorded which). The receptors were sampled from a human donor in good health.

The chain has TRBV27 and TRBJ2-2; D gene ambiguous. Germline CDR1 and CDR2: MNHEY and SMNVEV (reference sequence). V gave up 0 bases and J gave up 2 bases, with 7 bases separating them. This CDR3 comprises 15 residues. The CDR3 DNA is TGTGCCAGCAGTTTATCCAGCCCAAACACCGGGGAGCTGTTTTTT. Translation gives CASSLSSPNTGELFF.

The chain uses TRBV9 and TRBJ2-3, with 8 bases matching TRBD1. J gave up 0 bases and V 3 bases, and 3 bases lay outside the gene matches. CDR1 SGDLS and CDR2 YYNGEE come from the germline V gene. There are 15 residues in the CDR3. The CDR3 loop reads CASSGQGRSTDTQYF. The CDR3 region has the DNA TGTGCCAGCAGCGGACAGGGGAGGAGCACAGATACGCAGTATTTT.

This clonotype has more than one count but fewer than ten. The rearrangement joins TRBV7-6 to TRBJ2-3; D remains ambiguous. Germline V gives CDR1 SGHVS, CDR2 FNYEAQ. This CDR3 is 13 amino acids long. V lost 4 bases and J lost 1, with 6 bases in between. CDR3 coding DNA: TGTGCCAGCAGCTCGAAACGCACAGATACGCAGTATTTT. This translates into CASSSKRTDTQYF. Combining the CDR3 with reference TRBV7-6 and TRBJ2-3 gives the whole variable domain GAGVSQSPRYKVTKRGQDVALRCDPISGHVSLYWYRQALGQGPEFLTYFNYEAQQDKSGLPNDRFSAERPEGSISTLTIQRTEQRDSAMYRCASSSKRTDTQYFGPGTRLTVL.

This chain connects TRBV29-1 to TRBJ2-5; D may be TRBD2 (6 bases). The germline CDR1 and CDR2 sequences are SQVTM and ANQGSEA. This CDR3 has 14 amino acids. The V gene lost 2 bases and the J gene lost 5 bases, with 15 bases spanning the gap. The CDR3 sequence: CSVEIIGGYETQYF. CDR3 sequence (DNA): TGCAGCGTTGAAATAATAGGAGGGTACGAGACCCAGTACTTC.

This clonotype was observed a single time. V gene TRBV27 combines with J gene TRBJ1-2, with TRBD1 as a possible D gene (6 bases). CDR3 size: 13 residues. The germline V and J ends were trimmed by 7 bases and 2 bases, with 11 bases remaining between them. CDR1 and CDR2 from the germline V gene are MNHEY and SMNVEV (reference sequence). This CDR3 reads CASNRTANYGYTF. The CDR3 region has the DNA TGTGCCAGCAACCGGACAGCGAACTATGGCTACACCTTC.

Only one count was recorded for this clonotype. This sequence joins TRBV6-1 and TRBJ2-5; D uncertain. Germline V gives CDR1 MNHNS, CDR2 SASEGT. V was shortened by 7 bases and J by 1 base, with 7 bases between the two germline ends. This CDR3 is built from 12 residues. CDR3 DNA sequence: TGTGCCAGCACCCGGATCCAAGAGACCCAGTACTTC. Its protein is CASTRIQETQYF.

This rearrangement joins TRBV6-1 to TRBJ2-4; 9 positions agree with TRBD2. Per germline, CDR1 MNHNS and CDR2 SASEGT. This CDR3 spans 14 amino acids. Losses at the gene ends were 4 bases for V and 5 bases for J; bases not matched to a gene: 3. As DNA, the CDR3 is TGTGCCAGCAGTGGCTTAGCGGGGGAAAACATTCAGTACTTC. It is translated as CASSGLAGENIQYF.

The CDR3 DNA reads as TGCAGTGCTAGACCTAGCGGGGGAACAGATACGCAGTATTTT. Residues: CSARPSGGTDTQYF. V gene TRBV20-1 combines with J gene TRBJ2-3; 10 bases align to TRBD2. The CDR3 loop spans 14 amino acids. Germline loops: CDR1 DFQATT, CDR2 SNEGSKA (reference sequence). With 2 bases clipped from V and 3 bases from J, the junction kept 2 bases outside the gene matches.

The J gene is TRBJ2-3, the V gene TRBV20-1, with a tentative D call TRBD2 (7 bases). V lost 3 bases to trimming and J lost 6 bases, with 16 bases between them. Germline V CDR1 and CDR2: DFQATT, SNEGSKA (reference sequence). CDR3 length equals 14 residues. CDR3 nucleotide sequence: TGCAGTGCTAGCAGGGGCGGGAGAACGGATACGCAGTATTTT. This translates into CSASRGGRTDTQYF.

The chain links TRBV20-1 to TRBJ2-1; TRBD2 matches 11 bases. Germline values: CDR1 DFQATT, CDR2 SNEGSKA (reference sequence). J was trimmed by 5 bases and V by 3 bases; bases with no gene match: 3. The CDR3 runs to 14 residues. The CDR3 DNA reads TGCAGTGCTAGCCCGACTAGCGGGAACAATGAGCAGTTCTTC. This sequence encodes CSASPTSGNNEQFF.

The rearrangement uses TRBV4-1 and TRBJ2-3, with 9 bases identical to TRBD2. The CDR3 consists of 15 residues. The J segment lost 6 bases and the V segment lost 3 bases, leaving 7 bases of the junction unmatched. Per germline, CDR1 MGHRA and CDR2 YSYEKL. The CDR3 coding sequence is TGCGCCAGCAGCCAGACGTTAGCGGGAGCTGATACGCAGTATTTT. It translates to CASSQTLAGADTQYF.

This chain links TRBV20-1 with TRBJ2-3, with a tentative D call TRBD1 (8 bases). Per the germline V gene, CDR1 is DFQATT and CDR2 is SNEGSKA (reference sequence). V lost 7 bases to trimming and J lost 0 bases, with 29 bases between them. The CDR3 consists of 19 residues. CDR3 region: CSVPMTGASAGASTDTQYF. CDR3 bases: TGCAGTGTTCCGATGACAGGGGCGTCGGCGGGGGCTAGCACAGATACGCAGTATTTT.

The rearrangement joins TRBV7-2 to TRBJ2-1; 12 bases match TRBD2. CDR1 SGHTA and CDR2 FQGNSA come from the germline V gene. This CDR3 is built from 17 residues. Unmatched junction bases numbered 9, after V lost 5 bases and J lost 4 bases. CDR3 DNA: TGTGCCAGCAGCCCGGCTAGCGGGAGGGAAGGGTACAATGAGCAGTTCTTC. It yields the protein CASSPASGREGYNEQFF.

This chain joins TRBV7-9 and TRBJ2-5; 8 nucleotides match TRBD1. Unmatched junction bases numbered 7, after V lost 4 bases and J lost 3 bases. The germline V gene has CDR1 SEHNR and CDR2 FQNEAQ (reference sequence). The CDR3 has 15 residues. CDR3 in DNA: TGTGCCAGCAGCTCGCGACAGGGGCGAGAAGAGACCCAGTACTTC. It is translated as CASSSRQGREETQYF.

V is TRBV5-4 and J is TRBJ2-7; D is possibly TRBD1 (6 bases). This CDR3 has 14 amino acids. V lost 4 bases and J 2 bases, leaving 13 bases between the germline ends. Germline V gene data show CDR1 as SGHNT and CDR2 as YYREEE (reference sequence). The chain's CDR3 is CASSRREGAYEQYF. In DNA, the CDR3 is TGTGCCAGCAGCCGTCGAGAGGGGGCCTACGAGCAGTACTTC.

This chain connects TRBV2 to TRBJ1-1; D may be TRBD1 (6 bases). From germline, CDR1 is SNHLY and CDR2 FYNNEI. This CDR3 has 15 residues. The ends were cut back, 1 base at V and 4 bases at J, with 13 bases in the middle. CDR3 in amino acids: CASSEVRGATTEAFF. CDR3 sequence (DNA): TGTGCCAGCAGTGAAGTTCGGGGGGCGACCACTGAAGCTTTCTTT.

This chain uses TRBV14 with TRBJ2-1; TRBD2 matches at 14 bases. Germline CDR1 reads SGHDN; CDR2 reads FVKESK. V lost 6 bases to trimming and J lost 7 bases; unmatched junction nucleotides: 5. The CDR3 totals 15 residues. The CDR3 reads CASRQTSGRVNEQFF. In DNA, the CDR3 is TGTGCCAGCAGACAGACTAGCGGGAGGGTAAATGAGCAGTTCTTC.

This chain uses TRBV6-1 with TRBJ2-2; D is unclear. Germline V gene lookup returns CDR1 MNHNS and CDR2 SASEGT. The CDR3 runs 15 residues. Between the trimmed V and J ends, which lost 5 bases and 6 bases, there was a span of 16 bases. CDR3 amino acids: CASSYNNFVSGELFF. CDR3 sequence (DNA): TGTGCCAGCAGTTACAATAATTTTGTATCCGGGGAGCTGTTTTTT.

The V call is TRBV12-3 or TRBV12-4, the J call TRBJ2-5, with 10 bases that match TRBD2. This CDR3 spans 15 amino acids. V trimming: 3 bases; J trimming: 0 bases; junction bases outside the gene matches: 1. The CDR3 loop reads CASSFSGRDQETQYF. Here the CDR3 DNA reads TGTGCCAGCAGTTTCAGCGGGAGGGACCAAGAGACCCAGTACTTC.